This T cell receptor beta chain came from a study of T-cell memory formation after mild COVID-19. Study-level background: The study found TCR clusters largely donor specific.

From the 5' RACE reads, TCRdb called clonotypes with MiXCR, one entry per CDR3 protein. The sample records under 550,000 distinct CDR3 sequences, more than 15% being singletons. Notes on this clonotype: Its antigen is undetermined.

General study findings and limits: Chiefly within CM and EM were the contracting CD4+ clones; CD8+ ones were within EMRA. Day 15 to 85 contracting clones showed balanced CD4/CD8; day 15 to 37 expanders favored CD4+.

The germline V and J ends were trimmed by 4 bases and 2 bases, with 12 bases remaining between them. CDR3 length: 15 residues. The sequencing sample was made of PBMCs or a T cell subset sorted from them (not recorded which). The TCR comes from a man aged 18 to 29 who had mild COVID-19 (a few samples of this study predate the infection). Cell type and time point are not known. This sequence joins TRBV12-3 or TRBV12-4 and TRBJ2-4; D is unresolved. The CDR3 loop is CASSSVSRTKNIQYF. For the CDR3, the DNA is TGTGCCAGCAGTTCAGTATCCAGGACCAAAAACATTCAGTACTTC.